This T cell receptor (beta chain) was obtained from a study of cytomegalovirus exposure and HLA in healthy donors. The study ran its PCR with 60 Vbeta and 13 Jbeta primers. Method: immunoSEQ multiplex PCR; TCRdb's copy keeps in-frame clones and lacks some. Here the sample spans approximately 74,000 clones, around 75% being singletons. The CDR3 is 14 amino acids. With 5 bases removed from V and 7 bases from J, the gap between germline ends came to 14 bases. Germline loops: CDR1 MNHEY, CDR2 SVGAGI. The V gene is TRBV6-5, the J gene TRBJ2-2; D might be TRBD2 (6 bases). The specimen sequenced was PBMCs. This receptor was obtained from a man aged 55 to 70 in good health and CMV-seropositive. CDR3 sequence: CASSSGGRDGELFF. Here the CDR3 DNA reads TGTGCCAGCAGTAGTGGAGGGCGAGACGGGGAGCTGTTTTTT.